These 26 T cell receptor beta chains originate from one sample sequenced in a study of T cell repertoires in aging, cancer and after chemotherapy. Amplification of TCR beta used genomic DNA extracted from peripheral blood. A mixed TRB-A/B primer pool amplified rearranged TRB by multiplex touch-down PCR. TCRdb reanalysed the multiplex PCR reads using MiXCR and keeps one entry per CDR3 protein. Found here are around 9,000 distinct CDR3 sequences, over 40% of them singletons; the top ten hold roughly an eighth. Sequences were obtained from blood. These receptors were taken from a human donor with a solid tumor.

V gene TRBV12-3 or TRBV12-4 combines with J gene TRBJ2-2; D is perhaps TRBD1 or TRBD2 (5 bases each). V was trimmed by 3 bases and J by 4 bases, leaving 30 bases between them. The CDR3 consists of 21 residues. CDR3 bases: TGTGCCAGCAGTTTGGGGAGAACCGGGACGGTAACTTCTCGGGGCACCGGGGAGCTGTTTTTT. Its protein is CASSLGRTGTVTSRGTGELFF.

CDR3 region: CASSPVPHNEQFF. The CDR3 nucleotides read TGTGCCAGCTCACCGGTCCCCCACAATGAGCAGTTCTTC. This chain links TRBV6-1 with TRBJ2-1; D is undetermined. The V and J ends lost 8 bases and 5 bases respectively, with 13 bases between them. Germline V gene lookup returns CDR1 MNHNS and CDR2 SASEGT. The CDR3 covers 13 residues.

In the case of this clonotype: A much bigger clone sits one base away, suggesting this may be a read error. The CDR3 sequence is CSAAPVEGTDTQYF. The CDR3 coding sequence is TGCAGCGCCGCCCCGGTGGAGGGTACAGATACGCAGTATTTT. This chain joins TRBV29-1 and TRBJ2-3, with a weak D call TRBD2 (6 bases). The CDR3 is 14 amino acids. Trimming cost V 7 bases and J 3 bases, with 17 bases left between them. Germline V gene lookup returns CDR1 SQVTM and CDR2 ANQGSEA.

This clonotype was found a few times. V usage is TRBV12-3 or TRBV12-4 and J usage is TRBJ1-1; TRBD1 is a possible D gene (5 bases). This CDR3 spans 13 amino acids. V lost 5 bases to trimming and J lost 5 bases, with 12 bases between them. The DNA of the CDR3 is TGTGCCAGCAGTCTACAGGAGAGAACTGAAGCTTTCTTT. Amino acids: CASSLQERTEAFF.

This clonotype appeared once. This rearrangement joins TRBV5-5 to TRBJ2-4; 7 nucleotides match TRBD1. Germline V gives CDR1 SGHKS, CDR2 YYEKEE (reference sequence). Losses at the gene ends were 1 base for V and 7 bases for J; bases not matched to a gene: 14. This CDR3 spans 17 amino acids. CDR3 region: CASSLRTLQGSWNIQYF. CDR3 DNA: TGTGCCAGCAGCTTGCGAACACTACAGGGGTCTTGGAACATTCAGTACTTC.

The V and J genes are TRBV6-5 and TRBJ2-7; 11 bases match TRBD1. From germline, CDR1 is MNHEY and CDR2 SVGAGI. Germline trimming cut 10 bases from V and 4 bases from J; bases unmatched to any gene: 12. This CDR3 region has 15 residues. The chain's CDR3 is CATRPEGQGAYEQYF. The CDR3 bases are TGTGCCACCCGTCCGGAAGGACAGGGGGCTTACGAGCAGTACTTC.

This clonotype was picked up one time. CDR3 DNA: TGTGCCAGCAGGGGGCAGGGCCACTATGGCTACACCTTC. This encodes CASRGQGHYGYTF. This sequence joins TRBV12-3 or TRBV12-4 and TRBJ1-2; possible D gene TRBD1, 5 bases. The length of the CDR3 is 13 residues. The ends were cut back, 6 bases at V and 3 bases at J, with 11 bases in the middle.

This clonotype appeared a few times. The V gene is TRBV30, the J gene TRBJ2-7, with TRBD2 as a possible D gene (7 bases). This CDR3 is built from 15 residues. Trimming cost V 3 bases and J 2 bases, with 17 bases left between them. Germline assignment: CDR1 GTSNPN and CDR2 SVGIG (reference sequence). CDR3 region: CAWSGGGDITYEQYF. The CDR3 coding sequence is TGTGCCTGGAGCGGGGGAGGGGACATCACCTACGAGCAGTACTTC.

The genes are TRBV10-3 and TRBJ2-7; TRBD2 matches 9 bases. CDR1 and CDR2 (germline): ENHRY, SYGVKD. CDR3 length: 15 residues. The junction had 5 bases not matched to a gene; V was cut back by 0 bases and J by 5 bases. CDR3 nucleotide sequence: TGTGCCATCAGTGAGTCGATTGGGACTAGCAACGAGCAGTACTTC. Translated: CAISESIGTSNEQYF.

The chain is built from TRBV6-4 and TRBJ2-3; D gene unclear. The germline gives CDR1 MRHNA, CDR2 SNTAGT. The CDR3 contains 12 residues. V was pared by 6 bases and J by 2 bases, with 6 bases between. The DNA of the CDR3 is TGTGCCAGCAGCCAGCACACAGATACGCAGTATTTT. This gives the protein CASSQHTDTQYF.

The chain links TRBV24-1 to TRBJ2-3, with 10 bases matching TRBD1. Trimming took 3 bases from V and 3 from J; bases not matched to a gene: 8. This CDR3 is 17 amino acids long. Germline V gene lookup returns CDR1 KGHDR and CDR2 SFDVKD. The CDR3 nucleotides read TGTGCCACCAGTGATCGGCCCGGGACAGGGGCAACAGATACGCAGTATTTT. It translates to CATSDRPGTGATDTQYF.

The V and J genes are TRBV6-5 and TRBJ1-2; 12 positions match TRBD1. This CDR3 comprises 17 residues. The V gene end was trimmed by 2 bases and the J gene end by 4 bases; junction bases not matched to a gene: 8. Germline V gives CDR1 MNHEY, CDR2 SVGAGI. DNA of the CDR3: TGTGCCAGCAGTTACGGGGACAGGGGGCGAAGGGCCTATGGCTACACCTTC. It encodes CASSYGDRGRRAYGYTF.

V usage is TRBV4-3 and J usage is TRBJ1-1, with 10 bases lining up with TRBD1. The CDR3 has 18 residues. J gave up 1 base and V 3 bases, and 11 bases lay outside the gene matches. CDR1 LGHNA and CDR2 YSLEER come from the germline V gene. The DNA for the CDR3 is TGCGCCAGCAGCCAGGATGCGGACAGGGGGTATTCGAACACTGAAGCTTTCTTT. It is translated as CASSQDADRGYSNTEAFF.

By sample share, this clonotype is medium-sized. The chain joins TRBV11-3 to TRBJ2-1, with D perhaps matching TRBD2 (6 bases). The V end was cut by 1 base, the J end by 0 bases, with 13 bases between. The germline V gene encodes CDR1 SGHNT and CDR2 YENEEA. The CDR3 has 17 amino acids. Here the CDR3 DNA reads TGTGCCAGCAGCTTAGGTGGCGCGGGGCGCTCCTACAATGAGCAGTTCTTC. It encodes CASSLGGAGRSYNEQFF. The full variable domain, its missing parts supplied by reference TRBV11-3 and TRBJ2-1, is EAGVVQSPRYKIIEKKQPVAFWCNPISGHNTLYWYLQNLGQGPELLIRYENEEAVDDSQLPKDRFSAERLKGVDSTLKIQPAELGDSAVYLCASSLGGAGRSYNEQFFGPGTRLTVL.

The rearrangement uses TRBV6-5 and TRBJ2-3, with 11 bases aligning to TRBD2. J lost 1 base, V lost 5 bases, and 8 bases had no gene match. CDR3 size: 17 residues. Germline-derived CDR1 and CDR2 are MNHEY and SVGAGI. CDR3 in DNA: TGTGCCAGCAGTCACAAGTTACTAGCGGGGGGCACAGATACGCAGTATTTT. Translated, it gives CASSHKLLAGGTDTQYF.

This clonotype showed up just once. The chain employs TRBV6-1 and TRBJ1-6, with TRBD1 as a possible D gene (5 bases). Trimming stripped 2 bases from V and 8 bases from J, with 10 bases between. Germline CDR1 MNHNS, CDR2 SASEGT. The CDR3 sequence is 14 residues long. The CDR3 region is CASSERLGDSPLHF. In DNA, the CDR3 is TGTGCCAGCAGTGAAAGGCTGGGGGATTCACCCCTCCACTTT.

The CDR3: CASSYSGEGAGQPQHF. For the CDR3, the DNA is TGTGCCAGCAGTTACTCTGGGGAGGGAGCTGGTCAGCCCCAGCATTTT. This chain uses TRBV6-5 with TRBJ1-5; D is uncertain. The CDR3 has 16 amino acids. Per the germline V gene, CDR1 is MNHEY and CDR2 is SVGAGI. V lost 0 bases and J lost 6, with 15 bases in between.

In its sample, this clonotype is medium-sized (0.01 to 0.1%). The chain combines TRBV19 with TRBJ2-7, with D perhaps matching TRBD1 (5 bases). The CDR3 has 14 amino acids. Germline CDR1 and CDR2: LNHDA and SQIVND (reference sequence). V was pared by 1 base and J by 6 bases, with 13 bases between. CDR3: CASSIVALQGEQYF. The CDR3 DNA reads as TGTGCCAGTAGTATAGTGGCTCTCCAGGGCGAGCAGTACTTC. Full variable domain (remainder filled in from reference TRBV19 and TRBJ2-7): DGGITQSPKYLFRKEGQNVTLSCEQNLNHDAMYWYRQDPGQGLRLIYYSQIVNDFQKGDIAEGYSVSREKKESFPLTVTSAQKNPTAFYLCASSIVALQGEQYFGPGTRLTVT.

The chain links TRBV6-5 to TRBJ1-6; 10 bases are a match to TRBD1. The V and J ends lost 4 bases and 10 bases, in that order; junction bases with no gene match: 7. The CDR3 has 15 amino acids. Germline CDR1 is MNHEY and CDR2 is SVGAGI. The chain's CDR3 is CASSSDGTGVSPLHF. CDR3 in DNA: TGTGCCAGCAGTTCGGACGGGACAGGGGTGTCACCCCTCCACTTT.

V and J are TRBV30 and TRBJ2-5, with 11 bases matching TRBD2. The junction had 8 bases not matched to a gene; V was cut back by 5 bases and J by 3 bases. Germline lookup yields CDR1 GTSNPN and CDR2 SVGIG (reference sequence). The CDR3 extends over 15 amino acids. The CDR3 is CAWGTGLADKETQYF. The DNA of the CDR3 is TGTGCCTGGGGTACGGGACTAGCGGATAAAGAGACCCAGTACTTC.

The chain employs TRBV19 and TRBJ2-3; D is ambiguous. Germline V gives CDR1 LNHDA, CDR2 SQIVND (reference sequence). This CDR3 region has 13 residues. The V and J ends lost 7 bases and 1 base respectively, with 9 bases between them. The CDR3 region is CASTPVGTDTQYF. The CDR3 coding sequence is TGTGCCAGTACACCCGTGGGCACAGATACGCAGTATTTT.

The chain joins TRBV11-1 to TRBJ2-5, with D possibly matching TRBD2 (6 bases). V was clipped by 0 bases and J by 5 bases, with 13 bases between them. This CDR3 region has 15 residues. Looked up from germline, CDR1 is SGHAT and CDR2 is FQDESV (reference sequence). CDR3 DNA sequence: TGTGCCAGCAGCTTAGCGCTGGCTGGGGGGGAGACCCAGTACTTC. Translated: CASSLALAGGETQYF.

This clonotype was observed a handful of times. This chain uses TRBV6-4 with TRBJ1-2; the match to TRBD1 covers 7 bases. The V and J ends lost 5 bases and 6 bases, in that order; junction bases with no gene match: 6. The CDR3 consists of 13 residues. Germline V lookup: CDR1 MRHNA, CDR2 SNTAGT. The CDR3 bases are TGTGCCAGCAGTTTATACAGGGGAAATGGCTACACCTTC. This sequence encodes CASSLYRGNGYTF.

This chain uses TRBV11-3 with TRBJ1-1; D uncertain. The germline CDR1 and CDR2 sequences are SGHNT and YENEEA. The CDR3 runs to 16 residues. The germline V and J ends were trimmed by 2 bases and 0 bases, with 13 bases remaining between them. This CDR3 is CASSLLTAKLNTEAFF. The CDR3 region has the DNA TGTGCCAGCAGCTTATTAACAGCTAAACTGAACACTGAAGCTTTCTTT.

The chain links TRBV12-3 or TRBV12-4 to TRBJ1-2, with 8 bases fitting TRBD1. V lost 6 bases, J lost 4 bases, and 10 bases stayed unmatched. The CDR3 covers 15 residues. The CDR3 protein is CASSPDSGTGYGYTF. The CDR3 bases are TGTGCCAGCAGCCCCGACTCGGGGACAGGCTATGGCTACACCTTC.

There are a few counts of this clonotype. The CDR3 region has the DNA TGTGCCAGCAGTTTGGGACAGTACTCACCCCTCCACTTT. Its protein product is CASSLGQYSPLHF. The gene calls are TRBV6-5 and TRBJ1-6, with 7 bases lining up with TRBD1. Germline V lookup: CDR1 MNHEY, CDR2 SVGAGI. The CDR3 has 13 residues. The ends lost 4 bases at V and 10 bases at J; junction bases unmatched: 4.